This TCR beta chain was documented in a study of OX40 agonist ivuxolimab in advanced cancers. Libraries were prepared by immunoSEQ multiplex PCR; TCRdb keeps only in-frame clonotypes and omits some of them. Of 40,000 to 55,000 clones detected, approximately 85% appear once; the ten largest clones hold around 2.1%. The V segment lost 5 bases and the J segment 5 bases; nucleotides outside the gene matches: 4. Looked up from germline, CDR1 is SGHVS and CDR2 is FQNEAQ. The CDR3 spans 15 residues. Specimen: CD4+ or CD8+ T cells sorted from blood, collected in a trial of the OX40 agonist ivuxolimab. The clonotype comes from an adult with an advanced solid tumor such as melanoma, head and neck, liver or kidney cancer. This chain links TRBV7-8 with TRBJ2-5, with 14 bases identical to TRBD2. The CDR3 nucleotides read TGTGCCAGCAGCAAAGGGACTAGCGGGAGTGAGACCCAGTACTTC. Its translation is CASSKGTSGSETQYF.